A single sample is the source of the 15 T cell receptor beta chains below, sequenced in a study of blood T cells in healthy people across ages. A J-beta primer mix and a sample-barcoded 5' primer were used in a second PCR of about 6 to 12 cycles. TCRdb re-derived calls from the 5' RACE reads in MiXCR, one entry per CDR3 protein. Of about 770,000 distinct CDR3 sequences in the sample, 44% were seen once. Sequenced sample: blood. The receptors originated from a man in his 60s in good health.

This clonotype was seen a handful of times. The chain employs TRBV16 and TRBJ1-5; D is ambiguous. Per the germline V gene, CDR1 is KGHSY and CDR2 is FQNENV. V was pared by 7 bases and J by 3 bases, with 10 bases between. The CDR3 loop spans 13 amino acids. The CDR3 DNA reads as TGTGCCAGCACTTCGGGAGTCAATCAGCCCCAGCATTTT. Translation gives CASTSGVNQPQHF.

J is TRBJ1-1 and V is TRBV6-2 or TRBV6-3; D is undetermined. Germline V gene data show CDR1 as MNHEY and CDR2 as SVGEGT. V was cut by 6 bases and J by 5 bases, with 13 bases left in between. The CDR3 spans 13 residues. CDR3 nucleotide sequence: TGTGCCAGCAGCCACAGCAGCAGGACTGAAGCTTTCTTT. Protein product: CASSHSSRTEAFF.

This clonotype was counted a few times. The chain uses TRBV7-2 and TRBJ2-7; 11 nucleotides match TRBD1. The V gene end was trimmed by 3 bases and the J gene end by 3 bases; junction bases not matched to a gene: 4. CDR3 length: 15 residues. CDR1 and CDR2 (germline): SGHTA, FQGNSA. The chain's CDR3 is CASSFGTGGFYEQYF. DNA of the CDR3: TGTGCCAGCAGCTTCGGGACAGGGGGATTCTACGAGCAGTACTTC.

This chain uses TRBV7-2 with TRBJ2-5; D may be TRBD2 (6 bases). V was shortened by 6 bases and J by 2 bases, with 16 bases between the two germline ends. The CDR3 extends over 15 amino acids. Germline values: CDR1 SGHTA, CDR2 FQGNSA. CDR3: CASSFVGLTQETQYF. The CDR3 DNA is TGTGCCAGCAGTTTTGTGGGACTGACGCAAGAGACCCAGTACTTC.

This sequence joins TRBV5-1 and TRBJ2-3; the D gene is possibly TRBD1 (5 bases). Germline lookup yields CDR1 SGHRS and CDR2 YFSETQ. This CDR3 is built from 12 residues. Trimming left V 7 bases short and J 8 bases short, with 14 bases between. CDR3 nucleotide sequence: TGCGCCAGCGAATCAGAAGGGGCTACGCAGTATTTT. Translation gives CASESEGATQYF.

This clonotype was seen a handful of times. The CDR3 DNA reads TGCAGTGCTAGACTCCGGGACAGCTACGAGCAGTACTTC. It translates to CSARLRDSYEQYF. V is TRBV20-1 and J is TRBJ2-7; 7 bases align to TRBD1. This CDR3 has 13 residues. V shed 2 bases and J 3 bases; nucleotides not matched to a gene: 4. Per the germline V gene, CDR1 is DFQATT and CDR2 is SNEGSKA (reference sequence).

The gene calls are TRBV12-3 or TRBV12-4 and TRBJ2-1, with TRBD1 matching 9 bases. The CDR3 loop spans 14 amino acids. V was pared by 3 bases and J by 7 bases, with 4 bases of the junction left unmatched. CDR3 sequence reads: CASSFSDRGNEQFF. The CDR3 region has the DNA TGTGCCAGCAGTTTTTCGGACAGGGGTAATGAGCAGTTCTTC.

The table lists this clonotype with a few counts. CDR3 in amino acids: CASSLMRRASGAHNEQFF. The CDR3 DNA sequence: TGTGCCAGCAGCTTAATGCGAAGGGCCAGCGGGGCACACAATGAGCAGTTCTTC. This chain links TRBV7-2 with TRBJ2-1, with 7 bases that match TRBD2. The CDR3 loop spans 18 amino acids. Trimming cost V 2 bases and J 5 bases; bases outside gene matches: 15. The V gene's germline CDR1 is SGHTA and CDR2 FQGNSA.

The CDR3 reads CASSPSLAGFSSYEQYF. CDR3 bases: TGCGCCAGCAGCCCGTCGCTAGCGGGGTTTAGCTCCTACGAGCAGTACTTC. V and J are TRBV4-3 and TRBJ2-7; 9 bases agree with TRBD2. Germline V gives CDR1 LGHNA, CDR2 YSLEER. V trimming: 4 bases; J trimming: 0 bases; junction bases outside the gene matches: 10. CDR3 length: 17 residues.

Points on this clonotype: Relative to the germline gene, one junction end is altered; a read error may explain this. The chain couples TRBV5-1 to TRBJ1-2, with 7 bases aligning to TRBD1. The germline gives CDR1 SGHRS, CDR2 YFSETQ. The CDR3 is 16 residues long. This chain's CDR3 is CASSLTGAESNFGYTF. The CDR3 DNA follows: TGCGCCAGCAGCTTGACAGGGGCGGAAAGTAACTTTGGCTACACCTTC.

This clonotype turned up a few times. A junction end diverges from the germline sequence, so it may reflect a read error. The chain employs TRBV12-3 or TRBV12-4 and TRBJ2-1; 9 nucleotides match TRBD2. The CDR3 has 15 amino acids. The CDR3 sequence is CASSLAGYSYNEQFF. CDR3 nucleotide sequence: TGTGCCAGCAGTCTAGCGGGGTACTCCTACAATGAGCAGTTCTTC.

The chain has TRBV7-9 and TRBJ2-4; no clear D. The J call may be in error: the DNA end matches TRBJ2-5 better. The length of the CDR3 is 14 residues. Germline V gene data show CDR1 as SEHNR and CDR2 as FQNEAQ (reference sequence). CDR3 sequence: CASSLSGSSETQYF. DNA for the CDR3: TGTGCCAGCAGCTTATCTGGTAGCAGTGAGACCCAGTACTTC.

The chain employs TRBV6-6 and TRBJ2-5; no definite D call. The CDR3 runs 14 residues. The germline CDR1 and CDR2 sequences are MNHNY and SVGAGI (reference sequence). Trimming shortened V by 4 bases and J by 13 bases, and 22 bases separated the two germline ends. The CDR3 coding sequence is TGTGCCAGCAGTTCCCTCGGAAACGGCCGTCCCCCGTACTTC. It yields the protein CASSSLGNGRPPYF.

The CDR3 DNA reads TGTGCCAGCAGCTTAGGCCCGGGACAGGACGCCTACGAGCAGTACTTC. Amino acids: CASSLGPGQDAYEQYF. The V gene is TRBV7-2, the J gene TRBJ2-7; TRBD1 aligns across 8 bases. J was trimmed by 2 bases and V by 1 base; bases with no gene match: 7. The CDR3 has 16 amino acids. The germline gives CDR1 SGHTA, CDR2 FQGNSA.

The rearrangement joins TRBV7-2 to TRBJ2-3, with 9 bases identical to TRBD2. CDR3 size: 17 residues. Germline V gives CDR1 SGHTA, CDR2 FQGNSA. After removal of 1 base from V and 3 bases from J, the junction contained 8 bases not matched to a gene. The CDR3 nucleotides read TGTGCCAGCAGCTTAGTCCCTAGCGGGGATTCGACAGATACGCAGTATTTT. It yields the protein CASSLVPSGDSTDTQYF. The complete variable domain, with remaining parts taken from reference TRBV7-2 and TRBJ2-3, reads GAGVSQSPSNKVTEKGKDVELRCDPISGHTALYWYRQSLGQGLEFLIYFQGNSAPDKSGLPSDRFSAERTGGSVSTLTIQRTQQEDSAVYLCASSLVPSGDSTDTQYFGPGTRLTVL.